The clone carrying this TCR beta chain was detected a few times. To make TCR beta libraries, researchers used iRepertoire HTBI primers and Arm-PCR of CDR3 regions. TCRdb redid the calling of the multiplex PCR reads with MiXCR, one entry per CDR3 protein. This sample carries 650,000 to 700,000 distinct CDR3 sequences, about 32% of them seen once, and the ten largest clones take under 55%. As for time point: persistent/refractory GD, antithyroid drugs over 5 years with positive TRAb. The TCR library used RNA extracted from PBMCs. The sample belongs to a study of regulatory T cells in long-lasting Graves disease. Trimming took 3 bases from V and 5 from J, leaving 8 bases between them. CDR3 length equals 13 residues. Germline loops: CDR1 MNHEY, CDR2 SMNVEV (reference sequence).

The chain links TRBV27 to TRBJ1-5; a possible D gene is TRBD1 (5 bases). The sequences come from peripheral blood mononuclear cells (PBMCs), collected when the disease was refractory, from a patient treated with antithyroid drugs. The sequence was collected from a female donor with Graves disease. The CDR3 reads CASSLTVHQPQHF. CDR3 sequence (DNA): TGTGCCAGCAGTTTGACAGTACATCAGCCCCAGCATTTT.